A selection of T cell receptor beta chains follows, all from one sample in a study of T cell responses to AZD1222 COVID-19 vaccine. Profiling relied on immunoSEQ multiplex PCR, and the TCRdb table lists in-frame clones only, not all of them. The sample holds about 95,000 clones; less than 90% are singletons and the top ten take less than 4%. The sequencing used peripheral blood, collected on day 0 of AZD1222 vaccination. These receptor sequences come from an adult in good health. Both conserved end residues are part of each CDR3. Each record gives: D gene, V gene, J gene, clone size, CDR3 DNA, CDR3 protein. A D gene is named only where the DNA matches it firmly. Size is omitted from some rows. Given values are once, few, many or a class for expanded clones.

>NA|TRBV3-1/TRBV3-2|TRBJ1-1|NA
TGTGCCAGCAGCGGAACGACTACTTCGGACACTGAAGCTTTCTTT
CASSGTTTSDTEAFF
>NA|TRBV19|TRBJ1-2|NA
TGTGCCAGTAGTATGTTGGGAGACGCCCGCTATGGCTACACCTTC
CASSMLGDARYGYTF
>TRBD2|TRBV24-1|TRBJ2-5|once
TGTGCCACCAGTGACCCCGGGTTAGCGGGGGAGACCCAGTACTTC
CATSDPGLAGETQYF
>TRBD1|TRBV5-1|TRBJ2-2|NA
TGCGCCAGCAGCCCGGACAGGTCCACGAACACCGGGGAGCTGTTTTTT
CASSPDRSTNTGELFF
>NA|TRBV29-1|TRBJ1-2|NA
TGCAGCGCCACCGTTTCCGGACTTAATGGCTACACCTTC
CSATVSGLNGYTF
>NA|TRBV19|TRBJ1-2|NA
TGTGCCAGTAGTATAGTCGTTGGACAGAATAACTATGGCTACACCTTC
CASSIVVGQNNYGYTF
>TRBD1|TRBV7-9|TRBJ1-1|NA
TGTGCCAGCAGCTTCGGGACAGGGATGAACACTGAAGCTTTCTTT
CASSFGTGMNTEAFF
>TRBD1|TRBV5-4|TRBJ2-6|NA
TGTGCCAGCAGCTGGGGGGACAGGCGCAGGGGGGCCAACGTCCTGACTTTC
CASSWGDRRRGANVLTF
>NA|TRBV18|TRBJ1-1|NA
TGTGCCAGCTCACCCGGGGTCGGTGTGAACACTGAAGCTTTCTTT
CASSPGVGVNTEAFF
>TRBD1|TRBV5-4|TRBJ1-1|NA
TGTGCCAGCAGCTTGGGGGGGACAGGCTTAGCTTTCTTT
CASSLGGTGLAFF
>TRBD2|TRBV19|TRBJ2-5|few
TGTGCCAGTAGCACGACTAGCGAGGGCTGGCAGACCCAGTACTTC
CASSTTSEGWQTQYF
>NA|TRBV2|TRBJ1-2|NA
TGTGCCAGCAGTCATACGGGGGCCTTTGGCTACACCTTC
CASSHTGAFGYTF
>NA|TRBV7-9|TRBJ1-2|NA
TGTGCCAGCAGCCCGGACAGCTATGGCTACACCTTC
CASSPDSYGYTF
>NA|TRBV12-3/TRBV12-4|TRBJ1-1|once
TGTGCCAGCAGTTGGGACTTTGAAGCTTTCTTT
CASSWDFEAFF
>TRBD2|TRBV19|TRBJ2-7|NA
TGTGCCAGTAGTATCCGGTTAGCGGGGGCCTACGAGCAGTACTTC
CASSIRLAGAYEQYF
>NA|TRBV29-1|TRBJ2-3|NA
TGCAGCGTTCAAGGGGTCGGGAGCACAGATACGCAGTATTTT
CSVQGVGSTDTQYF
>NA|TRBV9|TRBJ1-2|NA
TGTGCCAGCAGCGTAGAAGTGGGCCAGGGCTATGGCTACACCTTC
CASSVEVGQGYGYTF
>NA|TRBV28|TRBJ1-2|NA
TGTGCCAGTACGACAGAAATGGAGGAGGGCTACACCTTC
CASTTEMEEGYTF
>NA|TRBV12-3/TRBV12-4|TRBJ2-2|NA
TGTGCCAGCAGTTTAAGCGCCGGGGAGCTGTTTTTT
CASSLSAGELFF
>NA|TRBV5-6|TRBJ1-4|NA
TGTGCCAGCAGCTTGGATGGGAAAGGACTGACTAATGAAAAACTGTTTTTT
CASSLDGKGLTNEKLFF
>NA|TRBV10-3|TRBJ1-1|once
TGTGCCATCAGTGAGCCAGACTCTATCACTGAAGCTTTCTTT
CAISEPDSITEAFF
>TRBD1|TRBV13|TRBJ1-1|NA
TGTGCCAGCAGTGACAGGGGCCTGAACACTGAAGCTTTCTTT
CASSDRGLNTEAFF
>NA|TRBV19|TRBJ1-3|NA
TGTGCCAGTAGTATCCCCGGCTCTGGAAACACCATATATTTT
CASSIPGSGNTIYF
>NA|TRBV7-9|TRBJ1-3|NA
TGTGCCAGCAGCTTAGGAGCAGGGATCCTATATTTT
CASSLGAGILYF
>NA|TRBV30|TRBJ1-6|NA
TGTGCCTGGAGTGTGATATGGGGTTCACCCCTCCACTTT
CAWSVIWGSPLHF
>NA|TRBV6-5|TRBJ1-6|NA
TGTGCCAGCAGGGCGACACGGGTGGATTCACCCCTCCACTTT
CASRATRVDSPLHF
>NA|TRBV7-9|TRBJ2-7|NA
TGTGCCAGCAGCCTAGGCGTCTACGAGCAGTACTTC
CASSLGVYEQYF
>TRBD2|TRBV5-5|TRBJ2-7|once
TGTGCCAGCAGCTGGGGACTAGCGGGGGGCCGCACCTACGAGCAGTACTTC
CASSWGLAGGRTYEQYF
>NA|TRBV19|TRBJ2-2|NA
TGTGCCAGTAGTATTCCCTTGGGCGGGGAGCTGTTTTTT
CASSIPLGGELFF
>NA|TRBV7-9|TRBJ2-7|NA
TGTGCCAGCAGCTCGGGACTCTCCTACGAGCAGTACTTC
CASSSGLSYEQYF
>NA|TRBV2|TRBJ2-7|NA
TGTGCCAGCATGCGGCTAGCGACCTACGAGCAGTACTTC
CASMRLATYEQYF
>NA|TRBV20-1|TRBJ2-7|NA
TGCAGTGCTAGTAGGGGCCCGCTATCCCACGAGCAGTACTTC
CSASRGPLSHEQYF
>NA|TRBV7-5|TRBJ1-5|NA
NA
CARSPGVGCGNQPQHF
>NA|TRBV23-1|TRBJ1-2|NA
TGCGCCAGCAGTCATTCCCGGGGTTCAGGCTACACCTTC
CASSHSRGSGYTF
>TRBD1|TRBV5-1|TRBJ2-7|once
TGCGCCAGCAGCCGTGGGACAGGGGGCCCTCCCTACGAGCAGTACTTC
CASSRGTGGPPYEQYF
>TRBD2|TRBV4-1|TRBJ2-3|NA
TGCGCCAGCAGCCAAACGGGACTAGCGGTTGGAATAGATACGCAGTATTTT
CASSQTGLAVGIDTQYF
>NA|TRBV2|TRBJ1-1|few
TGTGCCAGCAGAGGGGACTCTGGAGGCACTGAAGCTTTCTTT
CASRGDSGGTEAFF
>TRBD1|TRBV5-1|TRBJ2-1|NA
TGCGCCAGCAGCTTACAGGGGTCTCCCTACAATGAGCAGTTCTTC
CASSLQGSPYNEQFF
>NA|TRBV9|TRBJ2-2|NA
TGTGCCAGCAGCCGACGCGACAAAGTAAAAACCGGGGAGCTGTTTTTT
CASSRRDKVKTGELFF
>NA|TRBV7-2|TRBJ1-3|NA
TGTGCCAGCAGCTTGCCCTTGGATGGAAACACCATATATTTT
CASSLPLDGNTIYF
>TRBD1|TRBV15|TRBJ1-1|NA
TGTGCCACCAGCGGGGGGACAGGGTGGAACACTGAAGCTTTCTTT
CATSGGTGWNTEAFF
>NA|TRBV4-3|TRBJ1-2|NA
TGCGCCAGCAGCCCGGCGGGGGTCAACTATGGCTACACCTTC
CASSPAGVNYGYTF
>NA|TRBV7-2|TRBJ1-2|NA
TGTGCCAGCAGCTTAGCGGCAGGAACCTCTGATGGCTACACCTTC
CASSLAAGTSDGYTF
>NA|TRBV7-9|TRBJ2-7|NA
TGTGCCAGCAGCTTACCAGGGCCACTCTACGAGCAGTACTTC
CASSLPGPLYEQYF
>NA|TRBV27|TRBJ1-1|once
TGTGCCAGCAGTTTATCAGACCGGGCGAACACTGAAGCTTTCTTT
CASSLSDRANTEAFF
>NA|TRBV6-1|TRBJ2-7|NA
TGTGCCAGCAGTAGAATACCGGGATCCGAGCAGTACTTC
CASSRIPGSEQYF
>TRBD2|TRBV7-9|TRBJ2-5|NA
TGTGCCAGCAGCCTGTCTGGGGGCGGCGGGGGGCGGCAAGAGACCCAGTACTTC
CASSLSGGGGGRQETQYF
>NA|TRBV19|TRBJ2-1|NA
TGTGCCAGTAGTACCACCTCGAGCTCCTACAATGAGCAGTTCTTC
CASSTTSSSYNEQFF
>TRBD1|TRBV6-5|TRBJ1-5|NA
TGTGCCAGCAGACAGGGGCTTAGCAATCAGCCCCAGCATTTT
CASRQGLSNQPQHF
>NA|TRBV7-6|TRBJ2-1|NA
TGTGCCAGCAGCTTAGGTCCCGACAGCTTGTATGAGCAGTTCTTC
CASSLGPDSLYEQFF
>NA|TRBV2|TRBJ2-1|NA
TGTGCCAGCAGTGACCTTGGGAGGACCCTCTACAATGAGCAGTTCTTC
CASSDLGRTLYNEQFF
>NA|TRBV5-1|TRBJ1-2|NA
TGCGCCAGCAGCTTGGACATGCGACAGGCCCGCCTGTGGGAGACTAACTATGGCTACACCTTC
CASSLDMRQARLWETNYGYTF
>TRBD1|TRBV12-3/TRBV12-4|TRBJ2-1|NA
TGTGCCAGCAGCCGGGACAGGGCCAATGAGCAGTTCTTC
CASSRDRANEQFF
>NA|TRBV10-1|TRBJ2-3|NA
TGCGCCAGCAGTGACTCTCAGAAGCAGTATTTT
CASSDSQKQYF
>NA|TRBV13|TRBJ1-1|NA
TGTGCCAGCAGTTTACAGCAGAACACTGAAGCTTTCTTT
CASSLQQNTEAFF
>NA|TRBV3-1/TRBV3-2|TRBJ1-1|NA
TGTGCCAGCAGCCAACTAACTTTGTCGGGGGCAGTTCGCACTGAAGCTTTCTTT
CASSQLTLSGAVRTEAFF